This T cell receptor beta chain was found in a study of OX40 agonist ivuxolimab in advanced cancers. Sequenced by immunoSEQ multiplex PCR; TCRdb stores in-frame clones only, minus some. The sample shows about 110,000 clones, under 95% of them seen only once. CDR3 length equals 15 residues. The study's findings and limits: Expanded peripheral T cells had an undetermined antigen specificity.

Regarding this clone: Antigen unknown.

The sample here was CD4+ or CD8+ T cells sorted from blood, taken in a trial of the OX40 agonist ivuxolimab. The rearrangement uses TRBV21-1 and TRBJ1-1. TRBV21-1 is reported as a pseudogene. The clonotype originates from an adult with an advanced solid tumor such as melanoma, head and neck, liver or kidney cancer. In nucleotides, the CDR3 is TGTGCCAGCAGCAAACTTCCCTTCACCGGGACTGAAGCTTTCTTT. Encoded protein: CASSKLPFTGTEAFF.